The 24 T cell receptor beta chains given below trace back to one sample, sequenced in a study of immune heterogeneity within non-small cell lung tumors. Bulk tumor genomic DNA (around 660 ng per sample) served as template. Primary tumors were biopsied several times each, far apart, intraoperatively. Enrolled patients presented with newly diagnosed, previously untreated non-small cell lung cancer and underwent curative surgery. With 32 V and 13 J primers, multiplex PCR amplified the TCR beta CDR3. One entry per CDR3 protein results from TCRdb running MiXCR on the multiplex PCR reads. Among thousands of distinct CDR3 sequences, roughly 48% were seen once, and the ten largest hold roughly 45%. Specimen: lung tumor tissue. The source of these receptors is a middle-aged man with non-small cell lung cancer.

The CDR3 reads CSASGGRHNEQFF. CDR3 nucleotide sequence: TGCAGTGCAAGCGGGGGGCGCCACAATGAGCAGTTCTTC. The V gene is TRBV20-1, the J gene TRBJ2-1; 9 nucleotides agree with TRBD2. Germline CDR1 and CDR2: DFQATT and SNEGSKA (reference sequence). With 6 bases clipped from V and 5 bases from J, the junction kept 5 bases outside the gene matches. The CDR3 runs to 13 residues.

The genes are TRBV28 and TRBJ2-3, with D possibly TRBD2 on 5 matching bases. Germline-derived CDR1 and CDR2 are MDHEN and SYDVKM. This CDR3 is built from 15 residues. Between the trimmed V and J ends, which lost 8 bases and 2 bases, there was a span of 17 bases. The CDR3, as DNA: TGTGCCAGCTCAGCCCCAGCGGAACTCACAGATACGCAGTATTTT. Translation: CASSAPAELTDTQYF.

The sample holds one count of this clonotype. This sequence joins TRBV6-2 or TRBV6-3 and TRBJ2-2; TRBD2 aligns across 16 bases. In germline, CDR1 is MNHEY, CDR2 SVGEGT. The V segment lost 4 bases and the J segment 5 bases; nucleotides outside the gene matches: 7. CDR3 length: 18 amino acids. The CDR3 bases are TGTGCCAGCAGTTCGGGACTAGCGGGAGGGCCGGGAACCGGGGAGCTGTTTTTT. Translating it yields CASSSGLAGGPGTGELFF.

In regard to this clonotype: This may be a read error, as it is one base from a much larger clone. The chain has TRBV4-1 and TRBJ2-3, with a tentative D call TRBD2 (5 bases). Looked up from germline, CDR1 is MGHRA and CDR2 is YSYEKL. The CDR3 runs to 16 residues. Trimming removed 6 bases at V and 0 bases at J, with 16 bases between. The CDR3 reads CASRQAPSTSTDTQYF. CDR3 nucleotides: TGCGCCAGCAGGCAGGCTCCTAGCACTAGCACAGATACGCAGTATTTT.

The chain has TRBV28 and TRBJ2-7; D is unresolved. This CDR3 spans 12 amino acids. V was pared by 5 bases and J by 5 bases, with 10 bases between. The germline V gene encodes CDR1 MDHEN and CDR2 SYDVKM. The CDR3 here is CASSLLIDEQYF. For the CDR3, the DNA is TGTGCCAGCAGTCTACTGATCGACGAGCAGTACTTC.

The V and J genes are TRBV13 and TRBJ1-2, with TRBD1 identical over 7 bases. Germline V CDR1 and CDR2: PRHDT, FYEKMQ (reference sequence). V dropped 4 bases and J dropped 8; count of bases not matched to a gene: 10. This CDR3 is 14 amino acids long. The CDR3 region is CASSSTTGRDGYTF. The DNA of the CDR3 is TGTGCCAGCAGCTCCACGACAGGGAGGGACGGCTACACCTTC.

The DNA for the CDR3 is TGTGCCAGCAGCTTCCAGGGGGCTGGCTATGGCTACACCTTC. Translated, it gives CASSFQGAGYGYTF. V is TRBV11-2 and J is TRBJ1-2, with TRBD1 matching 8 bases. CDR3 length: 14 residues. Trimming removed 3 bases from V and 4 bases from J; junction bases left unmatched: 4. Germline CDR1 is SGHAT and CDR2 is FQNNGV.

In regard to this clonotype: A much larger clonotype is one base distant, so this may be a read error. The chain combines TRBV5-1 with TRBJ2-1, with D perhaps TRBD2 (5 bases). Germline CDR1 reads SGHRS; CDR2 reads YFSETQ. The CDR3 runs to 14 residues. DNA of the CDR3: TGCACCAGCAGCTTGAGGGACTCCTACAATGAGCAGTTCTTC. Residues: CTSSLRDSYNEQFF.

The V and J genes are TRBV2 and TRBJ2-7; D possibly corresponds to TRBD1 (6 bases). The CDR3 consists of 14 residues. The germline V and J ends were trimmed by 8 bases and 2 bases, with 16 bases remaining between them. The germline gives CDR1 SNHLY, CDR2 FYNNEI. The CDR3 protein is CASARGKRTYEQYF. The CDR3 region has the DNA TGTGCCAGCGCCAGGGGTAAGCGGACCTACGAGCAGTACTTC.

In its sample, this clonotype was seen a few times. The genes are TRBV12-3 or TRBV12-4 and TRBJ2-7; TRBD2 agrees at 7 bases. After removal of 2 bases from V and 2 bases from J, the junction contained 6 bases not matched to a gene. The CDR3 sequence is 15 residues long. CDR3 sequence reads: CASSLQGGSPYEQYF. The CDR3 DNA is TGTGCCAGCAGTTTACAGGGCGGGAGCCCCTACGAGCAGTACTTC.

This chain uses TRBV20-1 with TRBJ2-1; D is possibly TRBD2 (5 bases). The CDR3 totals 14 residues. Germline CDR1 reads DFQATT; CDR2 reads SNEGSKA (reference sequence). Trimming pared 0 bases from V and 8 bases from J, leaving 14 bases between. The CDR3 DNA reads TGCAGTGCTAGAGATTACCCGGGAATCGATGAGCAGTTCTTC. The encoded protein is CSARDYPGIDEQFF.

The V call is TRBV28, the J call TRBJ2-2, with 10 bases fitting TRBD1. Losses at the gene ends were 6 bases for V and 5 bases for J; bases not matched to a gene: 9. This CDR3 is 16 amino acids long. The germline V gene encodes CDR1 MDHEN and CDR2 SYDVKM. The CDR3 DNA sequence: TGTGCCAGCAGCCGACGGACAGGGGGAGGAACCGGGGAGCTGTTTTTT. It is translated as CASSRRTGGGTGELFF.

This clonotype was detected a few times. CDR3 nucleotide sequence: TGTGCCAGCAGAGTCCCCGGGGGCGAGTACAATGAGCAGTTCTTC. It encodes CASRVPGGEYNEQFF. The chain is built from TRBV6-2 or TRBV6-3 and TRBJ2-1; either TRBD1 or TRBD2 may supply D (6 bases each). The V gene's germline CDR1 is MNHEY and CDR2 SVGEGT. V was pared by 6 bases and J by 4 bases, with 16 bases between. The CDR3 sequence is 15 residues long.

By sample share, this clonotype is medium-sized. V gene TRBV5-4 combines with J gene TRBJ2-7; 15 positions agree with TRBD2. The length of the CDR3 is 18 residues. Germline V gene data show CDR1 as SGHNT and CDR2 as YYREEE (reference sequence). The V gene end was trimmed by 4 bases and the J gene end by 2 bases; junction bases not matched to a gene: 10. The DNA of the CDR3 is TGTGCCAGCAGCCTCCCGGGACTAGCGGGAGGAAGACCCTACGAGCAGTACTTC. Amino acid sequence: CASSLPGLAGGRPYEQYF.

This clonotype was counted between two and nine times. This rearrangement joins TRBV29-1 to TRBJ1-2; TRBD1 aligns across 8 bases. CDR1 SQVTM and CDR2 ANQGSEA come from the germline V gene. The CDR3 spans 14 residues. Losses at the gene ends were 7 bases for V and 4 bases for J; bases not matched to a gene: 11. CDR3 region: CSALADRAGYGYTF. The CDR3 DNA sequence: TGCAGCGCTCTAGCGGACAGGGCCGGCTATGGCTACACCTTC.

The V and J genes are TRBV28 and TRBJ1-3, with D possibly being TRBD1 (5 bases). Germline lookup yields CDR1 MDHEN and CDR2 SYDVKM. The CDR3 has 15 residues. V was trimmed by 6 bases and J by 2 bases, leaving 14 bases between them. CDR3 DNA sequence: TGTGCCAGCAGGGCAGACAGTATCACTGGAAACACCATATATTTT. Protein product: CASRADSITGNTIYF.

J is TRBJ2-3 and V is TRBV6-2 or TRBV6-3; D ambiguous. The CDR3 spans 13 residues. V shed 0 bases and J shed 3 bases, with 4 bases lying between them. Looked up from germline, CDR1 is MNHEY and CDR2 is SVGEGT. DNA for the CDR3: TGTGCCAGCAGTTACTCGGGGACAGATACGCAGTATTTT. As protein: CASSYSGTDTQYF.

The chain combines TRBV11-2 with TRBJ2-3; D ambiguous. CDR1 is SGHAT, CDR2 FQNNGV, per germline. Trimming pared 1 base from V and 2 bases from J, leaving 10 bases between. This CDR3 spans 15 amino acids. CDR3 in DNA: TGTGCCAGCAGCTTAGTTGGCGGATACACAGATACGCAGTATTTT. Amino acid sequence: CASSLVGGYTDTQYF.

The gene calls are TRBV6-1 and TRBJ2-5; 7 nucleotides match TRBD2. The CDR3 consists of 16 residues. V lost 3 bases and J lost 2; bases outside the gene matches: 9. The germline V gene encodes CDR1 MNHNS and CDR2 SASEGT. DNA for the CDR3: TGTGCCAGCAGTGAGGTTCAAGCGGGGCCGCAAGAGACCCAGTACTTC. Translating it yields CASSEVQAGPQETQYF.

The chain links TRBV11-2 to TRBJ2-1, with 12 bases lining up with TRBD1. V lost 4 bases, J lost 8 bases, and 6 bases stayed unmatched. Germline V gene lookup returns CDR1 SGHAT and CDR2 FQNNGV. CDR3 size: 15 residues. CDR3 coding DNA: TGTGCCAGCAGCTATCGGGACAGGGGGCAGGATGAGCAGTTCTTC. This sequence encodes CASSYRDRGQDEQFF.

The chain has TRBV6-2 or TRBV6-3 and TRBJ2-7, with D tentatively TRBD1 or TRBD2 (5 bases each). The germline CDR1 and CDR2 sequences are MNHEY and SVGEGT. CDR3 length: 13 amino acids. V lost 7 bases and J lost 2, with 12 bases in between. The CDR3 protein is CASTAGTAYEQYF. The DNA for the CDR3 is TGTGCCAGCACCGCCGGGACCGCCTACGAGCAGTACTTC.

The CDR3 is CASSDNGGTEAFF. For the CDR3, the DNA is TGTGCCAGCAGTGATAATGGGGGGACTGAAGCTTTCTTT. V gene TRBV2 combines with J gene TRBJ1-1; D is perhaps TRBD1 (5 bases). Germline V gene sequence: CDR1 SNHLY, CDR2 FYNNEI. The CDR3 runs 13 residues. V lost 3 bases to trimming and J lost 5 bases, with 10 bases between them.

This clonotype was recorded once. This rearrangement joins TRBV27 to TRBJ2-7; TRBD2 matches 14 bases. Trimming cost V 7 bases and J 0 bases; bases outside gene matches: 2. Germline CDR1 and CDR2: MNHEY and SMNVEV (reference sequence). CDR3 length: 15 residues. In DNA form, the CDR3 reads TGTGCCAGCAAGGGACTAGCGGGAGTCTCCTACGAGCAGTACTTC. Its translation is CASKGLAGVSYEQYF.

Concerning this clonotype: This may be a read error, as it is one base from a much larger clone. J is TRBJ2-5 and V is TRBV28; TRBD1 is a possible D gene (6 bases). CDR3 size: 15 residues. CDR1 MDHEN and CDR2 SYDVKM come from the germline V gene. The V and J ends lost 6 bases and 7 bases respectively, with 21 bases between them. The CDR3 is CASRPSSGDLPTQYF. CDR3 bases: TGTGCCAGCAGGCCGAGCTCAGGGGACCTTCCGACCCAGTACTTC.